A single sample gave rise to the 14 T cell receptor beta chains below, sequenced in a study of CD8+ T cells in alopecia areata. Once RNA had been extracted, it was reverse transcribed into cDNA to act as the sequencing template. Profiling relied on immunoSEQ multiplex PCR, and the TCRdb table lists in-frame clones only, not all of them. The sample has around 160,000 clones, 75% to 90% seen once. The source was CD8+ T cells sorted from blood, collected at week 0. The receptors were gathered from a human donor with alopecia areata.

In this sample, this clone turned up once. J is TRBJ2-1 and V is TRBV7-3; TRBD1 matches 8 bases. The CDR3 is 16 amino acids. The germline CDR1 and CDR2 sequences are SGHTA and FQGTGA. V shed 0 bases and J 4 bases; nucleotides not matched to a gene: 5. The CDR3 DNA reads TGTGCCAGCAGCTTAACCGACAGGGGTCTATACAATGAGCAGTTCTTC. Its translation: CASSLTDRGLYNEQFF.

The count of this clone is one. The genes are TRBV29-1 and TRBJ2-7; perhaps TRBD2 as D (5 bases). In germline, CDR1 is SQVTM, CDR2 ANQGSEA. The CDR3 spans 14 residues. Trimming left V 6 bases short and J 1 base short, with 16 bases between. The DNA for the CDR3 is TGCAGCGTCGTAGGGTCGGGATTGTCCTACGAGCAGTACTTC. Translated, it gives CSVVGSGLSYEQYF.

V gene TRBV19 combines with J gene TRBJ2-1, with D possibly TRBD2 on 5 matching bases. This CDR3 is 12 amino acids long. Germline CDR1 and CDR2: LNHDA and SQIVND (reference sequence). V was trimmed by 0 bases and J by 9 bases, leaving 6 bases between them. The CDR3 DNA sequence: TGTGCCAGTAGTATAGATGCGGGTGAGCAGTTCTTC. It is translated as CASSIDAGEQFF.

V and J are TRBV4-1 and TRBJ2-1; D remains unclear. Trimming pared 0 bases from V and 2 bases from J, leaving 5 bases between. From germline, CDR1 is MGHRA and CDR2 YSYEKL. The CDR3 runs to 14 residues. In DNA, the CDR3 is TGCGCCAGCAGCCAAGATTTGGCCTACAATGAGCAGTTCTTC. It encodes CASSQDLAYNEQFF.

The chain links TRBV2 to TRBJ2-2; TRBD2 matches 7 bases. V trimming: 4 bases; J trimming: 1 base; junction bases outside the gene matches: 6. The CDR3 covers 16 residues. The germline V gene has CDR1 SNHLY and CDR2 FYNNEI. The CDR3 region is CASSGLGGGNTGELFF. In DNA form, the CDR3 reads TGTGCCAGCAGTGGCCTCGGCGGGGGGAACACCGGGGAGCTGTTTTTT.

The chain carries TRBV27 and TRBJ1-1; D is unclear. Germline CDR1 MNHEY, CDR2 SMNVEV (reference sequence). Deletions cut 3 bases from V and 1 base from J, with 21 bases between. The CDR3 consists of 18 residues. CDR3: CASSFSLGSGEGNTEAFF. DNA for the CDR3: TGTGCCAGCAGTTTTTCGCTAGGGTCCGGGGAGGGGAACACTGAAGCTTTCTTT.

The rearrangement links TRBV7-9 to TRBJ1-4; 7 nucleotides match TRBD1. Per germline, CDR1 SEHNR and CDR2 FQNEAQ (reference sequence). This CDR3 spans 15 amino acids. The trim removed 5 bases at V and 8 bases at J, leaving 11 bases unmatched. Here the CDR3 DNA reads TGTGCCAGCAGCCCTCCAGGGACAGAGAGAGAAAAACTGTTTTTT. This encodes CASSPPGTEREKLFF.

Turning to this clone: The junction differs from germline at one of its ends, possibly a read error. The chain's CDR3 is CSVEDRRQGQTF. The CDR3 DNA follows: TGCAGCGTTGAAGATCGACGACAGGGACAGACCTTC. The rearrangement uses TRBV29-1 and TRBJ2-7, with 7 nucleotides matching TRBD1. The CDR3 has 12 residues. Germline V lookup: CDR1 SQVTM, CDR2 ANQGSEA.

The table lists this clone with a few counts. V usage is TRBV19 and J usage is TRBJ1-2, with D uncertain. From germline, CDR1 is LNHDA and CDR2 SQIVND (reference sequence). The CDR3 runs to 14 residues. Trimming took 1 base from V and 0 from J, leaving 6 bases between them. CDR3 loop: CASSIVPANYGYTF. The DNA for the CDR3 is TGTGCCAGTAGTATAGTTCCAGCTAACTATGGCTACACCTTC.

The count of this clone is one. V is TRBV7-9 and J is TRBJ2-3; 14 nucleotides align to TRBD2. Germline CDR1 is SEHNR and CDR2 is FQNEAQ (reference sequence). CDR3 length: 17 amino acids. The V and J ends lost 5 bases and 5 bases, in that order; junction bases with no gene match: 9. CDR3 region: CASSPGTSGREGDTQYF. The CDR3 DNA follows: TGTGCCAGCAGCCCCGGGACTAGCGGGAGAGAGGGAGATACGCAGTATTTT. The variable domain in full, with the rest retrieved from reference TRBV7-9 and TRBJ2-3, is DTGVSQNPRHKITKRGQNVTFRCDPISEHNRLYWYRQTLGQGPEFLTYFQNEAQLEKSRLLSDRFSAERPKGSFSTLEIQRTEQGDSAMYLCASSPGTSGREGDTQYFGPGTRLTVL.

The CDR3 loop is CASLGRADTQYF. The CDR3 DNA reads as TGTGCCAGCCTGGGACGAGCAGATACGCAGTATTTT. The genes are TRBV2 and TRBJ2-3; D might be TRBD1 or TRBD2, each matching 5 bases. The CDR3 runs to 12 residues. V dropped 8 bases and J dropped 4 bases, with 10 bases sitting between them. CDR1 and CDR2 (germline): SNHLY, FYNNEI.

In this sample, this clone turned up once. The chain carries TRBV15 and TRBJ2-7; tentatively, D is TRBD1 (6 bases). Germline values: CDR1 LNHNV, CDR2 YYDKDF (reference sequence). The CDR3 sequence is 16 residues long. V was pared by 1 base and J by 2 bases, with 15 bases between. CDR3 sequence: CATSRGGGRGTYEQYF. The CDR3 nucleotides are TGTGCCACCAGCAGAGGAGGGGGTAGGGGCACCTACGAGCAGTACTTC. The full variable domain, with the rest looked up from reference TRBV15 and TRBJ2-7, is DAMVIQNPRYQVTQFGKPVTLSCSQTLNHNVMYWYQQKSSQAPKLLFHYYDKDFNNEADTPDNFQSRRPNTSFCFLDIRSPGLGDTAMYLCATSRGGGRGTYEQYFGPGTRLTVT.

CDR3 sequence reads: CASSGSAGDLENTQYF. Written as DNA, the CDR3 is TGTGCCAGCAGTGGATCAGCGGGAGATTTGGAAAATACGCAGTATTTT. This chain connects TRBV6-1 to TRBJ2-3, with 8 bases matching TRBD2. The CDR3 is 16 amino acids. Germline V gene lookup returns CDR1 MNHNS and CDR2 SASEGT. With 4 bases clipped from V and 7 bases from J, the junction kept 13 bases outside the gene matches.

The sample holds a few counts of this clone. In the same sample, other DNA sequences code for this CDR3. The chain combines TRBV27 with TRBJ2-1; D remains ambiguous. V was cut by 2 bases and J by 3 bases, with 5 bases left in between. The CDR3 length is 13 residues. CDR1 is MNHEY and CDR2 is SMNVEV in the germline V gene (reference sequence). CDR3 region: CASSLSLYNEQFF. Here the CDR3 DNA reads TGTGCCAGCAGTTTAAGCCTCTACAATGAGCAGTTCTTC.